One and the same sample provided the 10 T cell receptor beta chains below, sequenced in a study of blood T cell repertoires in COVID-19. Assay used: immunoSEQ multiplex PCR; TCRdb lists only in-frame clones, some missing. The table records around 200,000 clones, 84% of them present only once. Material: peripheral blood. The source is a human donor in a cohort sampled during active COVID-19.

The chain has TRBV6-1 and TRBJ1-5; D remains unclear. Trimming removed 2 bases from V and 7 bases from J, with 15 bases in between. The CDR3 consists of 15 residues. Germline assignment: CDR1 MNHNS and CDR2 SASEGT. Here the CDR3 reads CASSESAGSWQPQHF. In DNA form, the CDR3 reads TGTGCCAGCAGTGAATCAGCGGGGAGTTGGCAGCCCCAGCATTTT.

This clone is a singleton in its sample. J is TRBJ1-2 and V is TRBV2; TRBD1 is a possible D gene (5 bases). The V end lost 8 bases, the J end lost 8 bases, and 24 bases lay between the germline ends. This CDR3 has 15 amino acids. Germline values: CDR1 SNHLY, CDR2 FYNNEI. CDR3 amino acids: CASSDTTQAAGGYTF. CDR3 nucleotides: TGTGCCAGCTCAGATACTACACAGGCCGCGGGAGGCTACACCTTC.

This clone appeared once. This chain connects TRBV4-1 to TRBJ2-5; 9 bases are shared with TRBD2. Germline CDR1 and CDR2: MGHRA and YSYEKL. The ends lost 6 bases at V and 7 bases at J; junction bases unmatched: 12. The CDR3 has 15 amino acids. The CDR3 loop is CASRPQGGGAGTQYF. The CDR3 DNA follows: TGCGCCAGCAGGCCTCAAGGCGGGGGGGCAGGGACCCAGTACTTC.

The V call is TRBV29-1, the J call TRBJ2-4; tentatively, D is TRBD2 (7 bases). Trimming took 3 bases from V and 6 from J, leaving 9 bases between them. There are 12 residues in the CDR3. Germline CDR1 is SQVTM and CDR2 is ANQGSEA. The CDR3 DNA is TGCAGCGTTGATGGGGGGGCAAACATTCAGTACTTC. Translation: CSVDGGANIQYF.

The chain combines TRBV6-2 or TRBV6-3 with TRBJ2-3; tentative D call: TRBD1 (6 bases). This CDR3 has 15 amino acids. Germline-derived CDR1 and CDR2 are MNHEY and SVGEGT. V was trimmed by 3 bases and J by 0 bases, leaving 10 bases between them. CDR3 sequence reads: CASSYFGQSTDTQYF. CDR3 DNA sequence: TGTGCCAGCAGTTATTTCGGACAGAGCACAGATACGCAGTATTTT.

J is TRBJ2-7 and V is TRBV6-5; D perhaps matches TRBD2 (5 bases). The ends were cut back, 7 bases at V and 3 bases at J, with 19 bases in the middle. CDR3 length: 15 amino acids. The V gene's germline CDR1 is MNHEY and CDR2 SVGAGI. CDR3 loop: CASMETGLENYEQYF. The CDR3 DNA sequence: TGTGCCAGCATGGAAACGGGGTTAGAAAACTACGAGCAGTACTTC.

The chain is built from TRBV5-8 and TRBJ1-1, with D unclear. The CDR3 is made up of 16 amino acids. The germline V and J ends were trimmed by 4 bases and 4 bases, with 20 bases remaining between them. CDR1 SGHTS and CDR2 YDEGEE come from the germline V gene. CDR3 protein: CASSRLYVRQFTEAFF. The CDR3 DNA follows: TGTGCCAGCAGCCGTCTCTACGTCAGACAATTCACTGAAGCTTTCTTT.

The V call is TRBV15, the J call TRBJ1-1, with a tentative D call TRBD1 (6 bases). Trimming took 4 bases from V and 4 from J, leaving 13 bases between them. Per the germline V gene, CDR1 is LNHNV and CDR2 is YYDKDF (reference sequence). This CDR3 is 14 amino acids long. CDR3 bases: TGTGCCACCAGCAAGCCATCAGGGGCCACTGAAGCTTTCTTT. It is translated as CATSKPSGATEAFF.

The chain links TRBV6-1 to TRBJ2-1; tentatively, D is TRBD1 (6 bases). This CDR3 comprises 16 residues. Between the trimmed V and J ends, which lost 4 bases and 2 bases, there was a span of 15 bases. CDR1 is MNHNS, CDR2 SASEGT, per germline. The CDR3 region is CASSAAPGQPYNEQFF. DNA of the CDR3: TGTGCCAGCAGTGCCGCTCCAGGACAGCCCTACAATGAGCAGTTCTTC.

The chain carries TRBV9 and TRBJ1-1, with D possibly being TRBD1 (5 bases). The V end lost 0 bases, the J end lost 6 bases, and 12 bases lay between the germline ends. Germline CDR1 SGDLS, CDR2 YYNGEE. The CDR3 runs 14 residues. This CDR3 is CASSVDAGTAEAFF. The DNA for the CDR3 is TGTGCCAGCAGCGTAGATGCGGGGACGGCTGAAGCTTTCTTT.